The 15 T cell receptor beta chains below all came from one sample that was sequenced in a study of shared clonotypes between healthy human individuals. Clones were read by immunoSEQ multiplex PCR, and TCRdb kept only the in-frame ones, dropping some. Among over a million clones, roughly 74% were seen once, and the ten largest hold roughly 0.62%. The sample comprised memory CD4+ T cells from PBMCs. The subset is: CD45RA-negative fraction. These receptors all stem from a young man in good health. Some clones in this sample may be carry-over from other donors' samples.

The chain combines TRBV7-2 with TRBJ2-2; 12 bases line up with TRBD1. CDR1 and CDR2 (germline): SGHTA, FQGNSA. Losses at the gene ends were 10 bases for V and 11 bases for J; bases not matched to a gene: 17. The length of the CDR3 is 16 residues. The CDR3 bases are TGTGCCACCACGTCAATACGGGACAGGGGGCTTCTAGAGCTGTTTTTT. As protein: CATTSIRDRGLLELFF.

The CDR3 bases are TGTGCCGTTACACGAGGGCGCACCTACGAGCAGTACTTC. It is translated as CAVTRGRTYEQYF. The V call is TRBV6-5, the J call TRBJ2-7; TRBD2 might be the D (5 bases). This CDR3 is built from 13 residues. Germline-derived CDR1 and CDR2 are MNHEY and SVGAGI. With 11 bases removed from V and 2 bases from J, the gap between germline ends came to 16 bases.

With regard to this clone: This same CDR3 is encoded by further DNA sequences in the sample. The gene calls are TRBV19 and TRBJ2-2; D ambiguous. The V end lost 3 bases, the J end lost 2 bases, and 7 bases lay between the germline ends. The CDR3 has 14 residues. Germline V gene lookup returns CDR1 LNHDA and CDR2 SQIVND (reference sequence). The CDR3, as DNA: TGTGCCAGTAGTATCGGTGGAAACACCGGGGAGCTGTTTTTT. Residues: CASSIGGNTGELFF. The complete variable domain, with remaining parts taken from reference TRBV19 and TRBJ2-2, reads DGGITQSPKYLFRKEGQNVTLSCEQNLNHDAMYWYRQDPGQGLRLIYYSQIVNDFQKGDIAEGYSVSREKKESFPLTVTSAQKNPTAFYLCASSIGGNTGELFFGEGSRLTVL.

This chain connects TRBV29-1 to TRBJ2-2; the D call may be TRBD1 or TRBD2 (5 bases each). V dropped 5 bases and J dropped 7 bases, with 14 bases sitting between them. CDR3 size: 13 residues. Germline CDR1 is SQVTM and CDR2 is ANQGSEA. CDR3 sequence reads: CSVSEGQVGELFF. The CDR3 DNA reads TGCAGCGTTTCCGAGGGGCAGGTCGGGGAGCTGTTTTTT.

This clone was observed a few times. The V and J genes are TRBV5-1 and TRBJ2-2; D is perhaps TRBD2 (5 bases). This CDR3 has 14 residues. Germline V gene lookup returns CDR1 SGHRS and CDR2 YFSETQ. V shed 0 bases and J shed 3 bases, with 6 bases lying between them. The CDR3 DNA is TGCGCCAGCAGCTTGGTTAGCGACACCGGGGAGCTGTTTTTT. Translation: CASSLVSDTGELFF. Looking up the rest from reference TRBV5-1 and TRBJ2-2 gives the full variable domain: KAGVTQTPRYLIKTRGQQVTLSCSPISGHRSVSWYQQTPGQGLQFLFEYFSETQRNKGNFPGRFSGRQFSNSRSEMNVSTLELGDSALYLCASSLVSDTGELFFGEGSRLTVL.

This chain uses TRBV18 with TRBJ2-4, with 10 bases identical to TRBD2. This CDR3 region has 19 residues. Per the germline V gene, CDR1 is KGHSH and CDR2 is LQKENI. V was clipped by 2 bases and J by 1 base; unmatched bases: 11. The CDR3 reads CASSPRTSGLRSAKNIQYF. CDR3 sequence (DNA): TGTGCCAGCTCACCAAGGACTAGCGGACTACGATCGGCCAAAAACATTCAGTACTTC. Full variable domain (outside the CDR3, taken from reference TRBV18 and TRBJ2-4): NAGVMQNPRHLVRRRGQEARLRCSPMKGHSHVYWYRQLPEEGLKFMVYLQKENIIDESGMPKERFSAEFPKEGPSILRIQQVVRGDSAAYFCASSPRTSGLRSAKNIQYFGAGTRLSVL.

Worth noting for this clone: This may arise from a read error, as a much more abundant clone is one base away. Other nucleotide sequences from this sample produce the same CDR3. CDR3 sequence (DNA): TGTGCCAGCAGGGGGGACAGGAACACTGAAGCTTTCTTT. Protein sequence: CASRGDRNTEAFF. This rearrangement joins TRBV2 to TRBJ1-1; the match to TRBD1 covers 7 bases. J lost 1 base, V lost 6 bases, and 2 bases had no gene match. Germline V CDR1 and CDR2: SNHLY, FYNNEI. This CDR3 comprises 13 residues.

This chain connects TRBV7-3 to TRBJ2-7; 13 positions match TRBD2. V was clipped by 4 bases and J by 4 bases; unmatched bases: 7. From germline, CDR1 is SGHTA and CDR2 FQGTGA. The CDR3 loop spans 16 amino acids. The CDR3 nucleotides are TGTGCCAGCAGCTCCGGGGGGACTAGCGGGATGTACGAGCAGTACTTC. It translates to CASSSGGTSGMYEQYF.

This clone occurred a few times. The genes are TRBV13 and TRBJ2-6; D is perhaps TRBD1 (5 bases). V was pared by 5 bases and J by 0 bases, with 11 bases between. The CDR3 sequence is 16 residues long. The V gene's germline CDR1 is PRHDT and CDR2 FYEKMQ (reference sequence). This CDR3 is CASSPRDSSGANVLTF. The CDR3 region has the DNA TGTGCCAGCAGCCCCCGAGACAGCTCTGGGGCCAACGTCCTGACTTTC.

This rearrangement joins TRBV7-9 to TRBJ2-1, with 12 bases that match TRBD2. Germline V gene data show CDR1 as SEHNR and CDR2 as FQNEAQ (reference sequence). This CDR3 contains 14 residues. V dropped 5 bases and J dropped 8; count of bases not matched to a gene: 4. The CDR3: CASSPTSGRDEQFF. CDR3 in DNA: TGTGCCAGCAGCCCGACTAGCGGGAGAGATGAGCAGTTCTTC.

This chain uses TRBV5-1 with TRBJ2-7, with TRBD1 identical over 9 bases. V shed 3 bases, J shed 6 bases, and the junction held 10 bases outside the gene matches. Per the germline V gene, CDR1 is SGHRS and CDR2 is YFSETQ. The CDR3 is made up of 15 amino acids. DNA of the CDR3: TGCGCCAGCAGCTCCACCGGGACAGGGATCCCCGAGCAGTACTTC. As protein: CASSSTGTGIPEQYF.

The V gene is TRBV6-1, the J gene TRBJ2-5, with D unclear. V was pared by 2 bases and J by 7 bases, with 11 bases between. The CDR3 is 13 amino acids. CDR1 is MNHNS, CDR2 SASEGT, per germline. CDR3 DNA: TGTGCCAGCAGTGAATCTCATATGGGGACCCAGTACTTC. Its translation: CASSESHMGTQYF.

The chain uses TRBV7-9 and TRBJ2-7; D is tentatively TRBD1 or TRBD2 (5 bases each). Trimming removed 0 bases at V and 5 bases at J, with 14 bases between. This CDR3 region has 15 residues. In germline, CDR1 is SEHNR, CDR2 FQNEAQ (reference sequence). The CDR3 is CASSLAYGASDEQYF. In DNA, the CDR3 is TGTGCCAGCAGCTTAGCCTACGGGGCAAGCGACGAGCAGTACTTC.

The V call is TRBV6-1, the J call TRBJ1-4; 8 bases line up with TRBD1. The V and J ends lost 6 bases and 4 bases, in that order; junction bases with no gene match: 4. The CDR3 sequence is 14 residues long. Per the germline V gene, CDR1 is MNHNS and CDR2 is SASEGT. The CDR3 coding sequence is TGTGCCAGCAGGATGACAGGGGATAATGAAAAACTGTTTTTT. Its protein is CASRMTGDNEKLFF.

The chain employs TRBV5-4 and TRBJ2-5; unclear D gene. This CDR3 has 17 amino acids. V shed 0 bases and J shed 4 bases, with 19 bases lying between them. Germline V CDR1 and CDR2: SGHNT, YYREEE (reference sequence). CDR3 nucleotide sequence: TGTGCCAGCAGCTTGGACAGTTCCCCACTTCTTCCAGAGACCCAGTACTTC. It yields the protein CASSLDSSPLLPETQYF.